Each of the 9 T cell receptor beta chains below was sequenced from the same sample in a study of response to subunit inactivated influenza vaccine. TCRdb ran MiXCR on the RT-PCR reads and lists one entry per CDR3 protein. The sample has fewer than 750,000 distinct CDR3 sequences, 11% to 15% seen once. The source was PBMCs from blood, collected approximately 12 days after vaccination. The receptors stem from a man between 45 and 60 years old who received an inactivated influenza vaccine.

This clonotype was picked up a small number of times. This chain joins TRBV6-2 or TRBV6-3 and TRBJ1-1; unclear D gene. Germline V CDR1 and CDR2: MNHEY, SVGEGT. The CDR3 has 16 residues. The V and J ends lost 0 bases and 2 bases respectively, with 13 bases between them. CDR3 DNA sequence: TGTGCCAGCAGTTACTCGAAGCCCCGGGAAAACACTGAAGCTTTCTTT. Protein product: CASSYSKPRENTEAFF.

This clonotype was picked up a small number of times. The chain recombines TRBV3-1 with TRBJ1-1; D not resolved. The germline V gene has CDR1 LGHDT and CDR2 YNNKEL (reference sequence). The V end was cut by 0 bases, the J end by 4 bases, with 15 bases between. The CDR3 contains 16 residues. The CDR3 loop reads CASSQDATLGVTEAFF. In DNA, the CDR3 is TGTGCCAGCAGCCAAGATGCCACCCTGGGCGTCACTGAAGCTTTCTTT.

The chain recombines TRBV14 with TRBJ2-2; 12 bases match TRBD1. V was pared by 3 bases and J by 4 bases, with 3 bases of the junction left unmatched. Looked up from germline, CDR1 is SGHDN and CDR2 is FVKESK. The CDR3 has 16 residues. CDR3: CASSQGQGAITGELFF. CDR3 nucleotides: TGTGCCAGCAGCCAGGGACAGGGGGCGATCACCGGGGAGCTGTTTTTT.

The rearrangement links TRBV10-3 to TRBJ1-3; D is perhaps TRBD1 (5 bases). V lost 0 bases and J 4 bases, leaving 10 bases between the germline ends. CDR3 length: 15 amino acids. From germline, CDR1 is ENHRY and CDR2 SYGVKD. For the CDR3, the DNA is TGTGCCATCAGTGAGTCGGGGGTTGCGGGAAACACCATATATTTT. It yields the protein CAISESGVAGNTIYF.

The genes are TRBV11-2 and TRBJ2-3; TRBD2 agrees at 7 bases. With V trimmed by 4 bases and J by 4 bases, 8 bases remained unmatched. CDR1 is SGHAT, CDR2 FQNNGV, per germline. This CDR3 has 15 residues. The CDR3 DNA reads as TGTGCCAGCAGCTCCTCCAGACTAGCATCAGATACGCAGTATTTT. It translates to CASSSSRLASDTQYF.

The CDR3 nucleotides are TGTGCCAGCAGTTTAGCCCGGAGTCAGCCCCAGCATTTT. Protein product: CASSLARSQPQHF. J is TRBJ1-5 and V is TRBV28; D ambiguous. The CDR3 runs to 13 residues. Trimming removed 2 bases from V and 6 bases from J, with 8 bases in between. Per the germline V gene, CDR1 is MDHEN and CDR2 is SYDVKM.

This clonotype has a handful of counts. The chain recombines TRBV11-2 with TRBJ2-5; TRBD2 is a possible D gene (7 bases). Germline CDR1 reads SGHAT; CDR2 reads FQNNGV. With 1 base removed from V and 2 bases from J, the gap between germline ends came to 20 bases. The CDR3 consists of 18 residues. CDR3 loop: CASSLGFGGRKLQETQYF. DNA of the CDR3: TGTGCCAGCAGCTTAGGGTTCGGGGGGCGGAAATTACAAGAGACCCAGTACTTC. Full variable domain (rest looked up from reference TRBV11-2 and TRBJ2-5): EAGVAQSPRYKIIEKRQSVAFWCNPISGHATLYWYQQILGQGPKLLIQFQNNGVVDDSQLPKDRFSAERLKGVDSTLKIQPAKLEDSAVYLCASSLGFGGRKLQETQYFGPGTRLLVL.

The chain couples TRBV6-5 to TRBJ1-2, with D possibly matching TRBD1 (5 bases). V lost 2 bases and J 5 bases, leaving 21 bases between the germline ends. CDR3 length equals 17 residues. Germline assignment: CDR1 MNHEY and CDR2 SVGAGI. The CDR3 is CASSYRDGETKTYGYTF. The CDR3, as DNA: TGTGCCAGCAGTTACCGGGACGGTGAAACGAAAACTTATGGCTACACCTTC.

V gene TRBV7-9 combines with J gene TRBJ2-3; 8 bases are a match to TRBD1. The germline V gene has CDR1 SEHNR and CDR2 FQNEAQ (reference sequence). CDR3 length equals 14 residues. V shed 4 bases, J shed 7 bases, and the junction held 7 bases outside the gene matches. The CDR3 DNA is TGTGCCAGCAGCTCGCAGGGGGCGTCAAATACGCAGTATTTT. Its protein product is CASSSQGASNTQYF.